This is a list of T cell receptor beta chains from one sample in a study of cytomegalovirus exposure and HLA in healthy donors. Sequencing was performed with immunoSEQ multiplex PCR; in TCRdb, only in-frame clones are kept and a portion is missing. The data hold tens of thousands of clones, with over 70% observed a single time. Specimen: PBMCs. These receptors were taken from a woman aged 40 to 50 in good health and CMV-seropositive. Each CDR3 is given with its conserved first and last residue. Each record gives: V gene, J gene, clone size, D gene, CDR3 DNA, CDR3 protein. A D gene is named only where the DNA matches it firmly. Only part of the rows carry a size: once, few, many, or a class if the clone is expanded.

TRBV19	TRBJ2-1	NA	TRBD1	TGTGCCAGTACCCCCGGGGACAGGGTGTATACTGAGCAGTTCTTC	CASTPGDRVYTEQFF
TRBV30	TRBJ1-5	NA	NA	TGTGCCTGGGCAAGAGGTAGCAATCAGCCCCAGCATTTT	CAWARGSNQPQHF
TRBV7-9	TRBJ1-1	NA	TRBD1	TGTGCCAGCAGCCCACACTTGGGACAGGGGCAAACTGAAGCTTTCTTT	CASSPHLGQGQTEAFF
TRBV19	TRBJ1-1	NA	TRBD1	TGTGCCAGTAGTACAGGGACAGGGAACACTGAAGCTTTCTTT	CASSTGTGNTEAFF
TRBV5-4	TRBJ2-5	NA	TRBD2	TGTGCCAGCAGCGCCGGGACTAGCGGAGTGGGGAAGACCCAGTACTTC	CASSAGTSGVGKTQYF
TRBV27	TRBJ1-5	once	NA	TGTGCCAGCAGTTTAAGGCAGGGTGGCAATCAGCCCCAGCATTTT	CASSLRQGGNQPQHF
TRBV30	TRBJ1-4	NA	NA	TGTGCCTGCACAAAAACTCAGGGTTCCCCCGAAAAACTGTTTTTT	CACTKTQGSPEKLFF
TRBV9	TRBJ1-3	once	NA	TGTGCCAGCAGCGTAGAAGGGGCCTCTGGAAACACCATATATTTT	CASSVEGASGNTIYF
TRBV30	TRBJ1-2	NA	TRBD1	TGTGCCTGGAGTGACGGGACAGGGGGACCCATGGGGGGCTACACCTTC	CAWSDGTGGPMGGYTF
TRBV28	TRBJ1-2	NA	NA	TGTGCCAGCAGAACGGGACTCGGCTATGGCTACACCTTC	CASRTGLGYGYTF
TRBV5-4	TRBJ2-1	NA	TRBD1	TGTGCCAGCAGCTTGGGACAGGGGGCGGTCAATGAGCAGTTCTTC	CASSLGQGAVNEQFF
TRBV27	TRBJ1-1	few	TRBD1	TGTGCCAGCAGTTTCCTCCGCCGGACAGGGAACGACACTGAAGCTTTCTTT	CASSFLRRTGNDTEAFF
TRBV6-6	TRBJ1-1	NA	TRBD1	TGTGCCAGCAGTTCCCACGACAGGGGGCTCACTGAAGCTTTCTTT	CASSSHDRGLTEAFF
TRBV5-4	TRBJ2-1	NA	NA	TGTGCCAGCAGCTTGGTTCAGGCCCGCGCCGGCTCCTACAATGAGCAGTTCTTC	CASSLVQARAGSYNEQFF
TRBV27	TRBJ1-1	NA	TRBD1	TGTGCCAGCACTCCTCGTCCCGGGACAGTCAACACTGAAGCTTTCTTT	CASTPRPGTVNTEAFF
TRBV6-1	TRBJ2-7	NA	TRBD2	TGTGCCAGCAGTACCGGGGGGTTGTCCTACGAGCAGTACTTC	CASSTGGLSYEQYF
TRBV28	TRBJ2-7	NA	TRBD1	TGTGCCAGCAGACTGACAGGGGTTTACGAGCAGTACTTC	CASRLTGVYEQYF
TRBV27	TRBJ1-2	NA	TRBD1	TGTGCCAGCAGCTCCGGGACAGGGAGCTATGGCTACACCTTC	CASSSGTGSYGYTF
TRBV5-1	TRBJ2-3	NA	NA	TGCGCCAGCAGCTTGGAATTACAGGGTATTGGCACAGATACGCAGTATTTT	CASSLELQGIGTDTQYF
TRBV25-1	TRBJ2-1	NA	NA	TGTGCCAGCGTCTTGGGGAGTGAGCAGTTCTTC	CASVLGSEQFF
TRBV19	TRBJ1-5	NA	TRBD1	TGTGCCAGTAGTGTAGCAGGGGGCGCGACCCAGCCCCAGCATTTT	CASSVAGGATQPQHF
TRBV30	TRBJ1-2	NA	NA	TGTGCCTGGTACAGAGGGGGCTACACCTTC	CAWYRGGYTF
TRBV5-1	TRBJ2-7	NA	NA	TGCGCCAGCAGCTCCTCGGTCGGGGTTGTACCCTACGAGCAGTACTTC	CASSSSVGVVPYEQYF
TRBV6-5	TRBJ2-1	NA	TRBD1	TGTGCCAGCAGACAAAACAGGGGGCCGGGGCACGAGCAGTTCTTC	CASRQNRGPGHEQFF